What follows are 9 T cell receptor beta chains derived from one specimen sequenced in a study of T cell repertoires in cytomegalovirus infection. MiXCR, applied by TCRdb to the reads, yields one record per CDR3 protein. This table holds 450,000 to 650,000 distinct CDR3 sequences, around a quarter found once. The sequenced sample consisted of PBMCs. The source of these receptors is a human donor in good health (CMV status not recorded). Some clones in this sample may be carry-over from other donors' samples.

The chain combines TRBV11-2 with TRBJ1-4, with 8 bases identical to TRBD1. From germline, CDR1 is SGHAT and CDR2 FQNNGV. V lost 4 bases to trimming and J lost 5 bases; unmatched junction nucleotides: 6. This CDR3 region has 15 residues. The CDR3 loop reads CASSSGRQGNEKLFF. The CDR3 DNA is TGTGCCAGCAGCTCCGGTCGACAGGGGAATGAAAAACTGTTTTTT.

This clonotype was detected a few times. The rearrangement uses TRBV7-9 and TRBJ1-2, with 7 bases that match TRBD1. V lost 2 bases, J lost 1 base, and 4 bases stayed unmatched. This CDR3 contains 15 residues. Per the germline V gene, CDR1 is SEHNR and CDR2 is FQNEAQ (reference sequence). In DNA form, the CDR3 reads TGTGCCAGCAGCTTAACAGGGGCCCGTAACTATGGCTACACCTTC. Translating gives CASSLTGARNYGYTF. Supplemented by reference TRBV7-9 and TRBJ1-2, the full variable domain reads DTGVSQNPRHKITKRGQNVTFRCDPISEHNRLYWYRQTLGQGPEFLTYFQNEAQLEKSRLLSDRFSAERPKGSFSTLEIQRTEQGDSAMYLCASSLTGARNYGYTFGSGTRLTVV.

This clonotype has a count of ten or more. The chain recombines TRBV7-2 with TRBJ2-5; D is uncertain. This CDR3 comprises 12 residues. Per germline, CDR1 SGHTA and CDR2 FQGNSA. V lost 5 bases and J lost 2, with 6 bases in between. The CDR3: CASSRAQETQYF. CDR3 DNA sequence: TGTGCCAGCAGCCGCGCGCAAGAGACCCAGTACTTC.

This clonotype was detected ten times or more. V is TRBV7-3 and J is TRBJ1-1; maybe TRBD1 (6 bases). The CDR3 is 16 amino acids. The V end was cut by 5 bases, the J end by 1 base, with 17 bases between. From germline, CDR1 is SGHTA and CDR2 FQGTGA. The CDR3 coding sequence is TGTGCCAGCAGCCACCTTGAACAGGGCACGAACACTGAAGCTTTCTTT. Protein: CASSHLEQGTNTEAFF. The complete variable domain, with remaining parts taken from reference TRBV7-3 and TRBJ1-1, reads GAGVSQTPSNKVTEKGKYVELRCDPISGHTALYWYRQSLGQGPEFLIYFQGTGAADDSGLPNDRFFAVRPEGSVSTLKIQRTERGDSAVYLCASSHLEQGTNTEAFFGQGTRLTVV.

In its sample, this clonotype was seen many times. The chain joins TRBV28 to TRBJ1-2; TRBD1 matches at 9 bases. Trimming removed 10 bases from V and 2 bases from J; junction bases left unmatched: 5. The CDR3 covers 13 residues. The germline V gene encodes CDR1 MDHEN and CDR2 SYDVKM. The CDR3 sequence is CATLTGGNYGYTF. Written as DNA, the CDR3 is TGTGCCACCTTAACAGGGGGCAACTATGGCTACACCTTC.

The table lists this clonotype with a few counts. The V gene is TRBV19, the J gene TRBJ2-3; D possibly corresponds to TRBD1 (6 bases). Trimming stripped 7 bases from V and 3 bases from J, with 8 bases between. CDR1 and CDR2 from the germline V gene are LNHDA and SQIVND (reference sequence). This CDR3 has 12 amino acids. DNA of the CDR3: TGTGCCAGTAAGGGGACAACAGATACGCAGTATTTT. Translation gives CASKGTTDTQYF.

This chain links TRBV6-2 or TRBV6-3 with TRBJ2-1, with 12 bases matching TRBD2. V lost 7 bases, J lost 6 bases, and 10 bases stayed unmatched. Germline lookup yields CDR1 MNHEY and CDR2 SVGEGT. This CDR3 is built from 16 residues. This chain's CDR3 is CASNKLAGGLSNEQFF. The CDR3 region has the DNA TGTGCCAGCAACAAACTAGCGGGAGGCCTAAGCAATGAGCAGTTCTTC.

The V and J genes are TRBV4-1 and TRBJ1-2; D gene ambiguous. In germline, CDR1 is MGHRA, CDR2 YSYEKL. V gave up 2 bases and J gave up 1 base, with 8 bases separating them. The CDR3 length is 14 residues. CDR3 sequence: CASSQLPSNYGYTF. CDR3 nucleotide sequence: TGCGCCAGCAGCCAATTACCGAGTAACTATGGCTACACCTTC.

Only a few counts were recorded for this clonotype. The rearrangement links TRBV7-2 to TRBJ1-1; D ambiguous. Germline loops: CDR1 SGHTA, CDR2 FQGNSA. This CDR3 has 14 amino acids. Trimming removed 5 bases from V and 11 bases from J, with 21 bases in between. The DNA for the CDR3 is TGTGCCAGCAGCCATCCGGGATCTGCGAATAGGGCTTTCTTT. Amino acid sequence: CASSHPGSANRAFF. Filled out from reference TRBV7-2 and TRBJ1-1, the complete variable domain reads GAGVSQSPSNKVTEKGKDVELRCDPISGHTALYWYRQSLGQGLEFLIYFQGNSAPDKSGLPSDRFSAERTGGSVSTLTIQRTQQEDSAVYLCASSHPGSANRAFFGQGTRLTVV.